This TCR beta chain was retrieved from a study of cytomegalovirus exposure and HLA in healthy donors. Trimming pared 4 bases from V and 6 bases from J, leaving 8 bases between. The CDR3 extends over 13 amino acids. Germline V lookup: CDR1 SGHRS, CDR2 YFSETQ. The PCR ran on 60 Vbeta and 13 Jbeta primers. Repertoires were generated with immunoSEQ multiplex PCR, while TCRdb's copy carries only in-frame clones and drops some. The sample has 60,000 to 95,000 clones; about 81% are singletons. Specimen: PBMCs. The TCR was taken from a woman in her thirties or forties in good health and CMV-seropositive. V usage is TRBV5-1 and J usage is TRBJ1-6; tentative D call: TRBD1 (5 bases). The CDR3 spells CASSPGGNSPLHF. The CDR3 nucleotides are TGCGCCAGCAGCCCCGGGGGTAATTCACCCCTCCACTTT.